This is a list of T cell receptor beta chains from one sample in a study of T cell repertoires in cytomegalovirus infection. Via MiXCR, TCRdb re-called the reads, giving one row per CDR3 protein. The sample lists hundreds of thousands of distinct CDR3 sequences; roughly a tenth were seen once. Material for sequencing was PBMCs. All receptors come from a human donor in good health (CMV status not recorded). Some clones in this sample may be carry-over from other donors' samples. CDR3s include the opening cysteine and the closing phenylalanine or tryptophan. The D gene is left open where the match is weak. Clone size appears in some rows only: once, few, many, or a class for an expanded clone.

cdr3_nt: TGTGCCAGCAGTAAAGGGGTTGGAATTGAGCAGTTCTTC; cdr3_aa: CASSKGVGIEQFF; cdr3_length: 13; d_call: .; v_call: TRBV25-1; j_call: TRBJ2-1; clone_size: many
cdr3_nt: TGCAGTGCTACCCTAGCGGAGACCACAGATACGCAGTATTTT; cdr3_aa: CSATLAETTDTQYF; cdr3_length: 14; d_call: TRBD2; v_call: TRBV20-1; j_call: TRBJ2-3; clone_size: many
cdr3_nt: TGTGCCAGCAGTCCACCTCCGGGACTAGCGGGGACAAACCTCTACGAGCAGTACTTC; cdr3_aa: CASSPPPGLAGTNLYEQYF; cdr3_length: 19; d_call: TRBD2; v_call: TRBV27; j_call: TRBJ2-7; clone_size: few
cdr3_nt: TGTGCCAGCAGCTTCCAGCAAAACTCCTACGAGCAGTACTTC; cdr3_aa: CASSFQQNSYEQYF; cdr3_length: 14; d_call: .; v_call: TRBV7-8; j_call: TRBJ2-7; clone_size: many
cdr3_nt: TGTGCCAGCAGCCTGTCCTTTGGAAACACCATATATTTT; cdr3_aa: CASSLSFGNTIYF; cdr3_length: 13; d_call: .; v_call: TRBV11-2; j_call: TRBJ1-3; clone_size: many
cdr3_nt: TGTGCCAGCAGCTTATATTCGGCAGGGGGAGGCAAACCCCAGCATTTT; cdr3_aa: CASSLYSAGGGKPQHF; cdr3_length: 16; d_call: TRBD1; v_call: TRBV7-2; j_call: TRBJ1-5; clone_size: many
cdr3_nt: TGTGCCATCAGTGAGAGGGAAAGGGACAATGAGCAGTTCTTC; cdr3_aa: CAISERERDNEQFF; cdr3_length: 14; d_call: .; v_call: TRBV10-3; j_call: TRBJ2-1; clone_size: .
cdr3_nt: TGTGCCAGCAGTTTAAGATCCCATGAGCAGTTCTTC; cdr3_aa: CASSLRSHEQFF; cdr3_length: 12; d_call: .; v_call: TRBV28; j_call: TRBJ2-1; clone_size: .
cdr3_nt: TGTGCCAGCAGTTTCGGGACAGTCAATCAGCCCCAGCATTTT; cdr3_aa: CASSFGTVNQPQHF; cdr3_length: 14; d_call: TRBD1; v_call: TRBV27; j_call: TRBJ1-5; clone_size: many
cdr3_nt: TGTGCCAGCAGTTACTCGGGTCGGAATGCCGGGGAGCCGTTTTTT; cdr3_aa: CASSYSGRNAGEPFF; cdr3_length: 15; d_call: .; v_call: TRBV6-5; j_call: TRBJ2-2; clone_size: .
cdr3_nt: TGTGCTATAGGGGAAACCTCATACGCGAACACCGGGGAGCTGTTTTTT; cdr3_aa: CAIGETSYANTGELFF; cdr3_length: 16; d_call: .; v_call: TRBV7-7; j_call: TRBJ2-2; clone_size: many
cdr3_nt: TGTGCCAGCAGTTACCGCGGTGGAGCTAACTATGGCTACACCTTC; cdr3_aa: CASSYRGGANYGYTF; cdr3_length: 15; d_call: .; v_call: TRBV6-2/TRBV6-3; j_call: TRBJ1-2; clone_size: many
cdr3_nt: TGTGCCAGCACCTCGGGACAGACAATGAACACTGAAGCTTTCTTT; cdr3_aa: CASTSGQTMNTEAFF; cdr3_length: 15; d_call: TRBD1; v_call: TRBV12-3/TRBV12-4; j_call: TRBJ1-1; clone_size: .
cdr3_nt: TGTGCCAGCATCCCCTTACTGGTTAGCAATCAGCCCCAGCATTTT; cdr3_aa: CASIPLLVSNQPQHF; cdr3_length: 15; d_call: .; v_call: TRBV28; j_call: TRBJ1-5; clone_size: many
cdr3_nt: TGTGCCAGCAGCTTAGCGTTGGTAGCGGCAGATACGCAGTATTTT; cdr3_aa: CASSLALVAADTQYF; cdr3_length: 15; d_call: .; v_call: TRBV7-9; j_call: TRBJ2-3; clone_size: many
cdr3_nt: TGCGCCAGCAGCCCAAATTTGGTGGGGAACACTGAAGCTTTCTTT; cdr3_aa: CASSPNLVGNTEAFF; cdr3_length: 15; d_call: .; v_call: TRBV4-1; j_call: TRBJ1-1; clone_size: many